Below are 26 T cell receptor beta chains sequenced from a single sample in a study of shared clonotypes between healthy human individuals. Sequenced by immunoSEQ multiplex PCR; TCRdb stores in-frame clones only, minus some. Among some 1,900,000 clones listed, over 85% were seen once. CD45RO negativity and positive selection for CCR7 defined naive CD8 cells, a population that excluded terminally differentiated effector memory CD45RA+ cells. Sequencing was done on a sample of naive CD8+ T cells sorted from blood. The receptor set was obtained from a young man in good health.

The V gene is TRBV7-9, the J gene TRBJ2-1; TRBD1 agrees at 9 bases. The trim removed 6 bases at V and 2 bases at J, leaving 8 bases unmatched. Germline CDR1 SEHNR, CDR2 FQNEAQ (reference sequence). CDR3 length: 16 residues. The CDR3 DNA is TGTGCCAGCAGGCCTCCGGGACAGGGAGCCTACAATGAGCAGTTCTTC. It encodes CASRPPGQGAYNEQFF.

V and J are TRBV5-1 and TRBJ1-1, with a possible D match to TRBD1 (6 bases). Germline-derived CDR1 and CDR2 are SGHRS and YFSETQ. V lost 1 base, J lost 1 base, and 8 bases lay in between. The CDR3 contains 14 residues. CDR3 nucleotide sequence: TGCGCCAGCAGCTTGAGCAGGGGGAACACTGAAGCTTTCTTT. It specifies CASSLSRGNTEAFF.

The chain couples TRBV5-4 to TRBJ2-7, with D unresolved. V was pared by 6 bases and J by 2 bases, with 9 bases between. The CDR3 runs 12 residues. Germline CDR1 is SGHNT and CDR2 is YYREEE (reference sequence). The CDR3 sequence is CASTSEAYEQYF. CDR3 coding DNA: TGTGCCAGCACCTCAGAGGCCTACGAGCAGTACTTC.

The CDR3 DNA follows: TGTGCCAGCAGCTCCAGCGGACTAGCGGACACCTACGAGCAGTACTTC. Its translation: CASSSSGLADTYEQYF. The rearrangement uses TRBV7-2 and TRBJ2-7, with TRBD2 matching 10 bases. The CDR3 loop spans 16 amino acids. V lost 4 bases and J lost 2; bases outside the gene matches: 8. Germline CDR1 is SGHTA and CDR2 is FQGNSA.

This clone was seen once. The chain has TRBV29-1 and TRBJ2-5; a possible D gene is TRBD1 (6 bases). The germline V and J ends were trimmed by 4 bases and 2 bases, with 8 bases remaining between them. CDR1 and CDR2 from the germline V gene are SQVTM and ANQGSEA. This CDR3 comprises 12 residues. This CDR3 reads CSVGQVQETQYF. As DNA, the CDR3 is TGCAGCGTTGGACAGGTTCAAGAGACCCAGTACTTC.

The chain joins TRBV25-1 to TRBJ2-1; D gene unclear. V was pared by 0 bases and J by 3 bases, with 3 bases between. Germline V lookup: CDR1 MGHDK, CDR2 SYGVNS. This CDR3 has 13 amino acids. The CDR3 spells CASSEYGYNEQFF. The CDR3 nucleotides read TGTGCCAGCAGTGAATACGGCTACAATGAGCAGTTCTTC.

Worth noting for this clone: Other DNA sequences of this sample code for an identical CDR3. The rearrangement joins TRBV25-1 to TRBJ2-5, with D tentatively TRBD2 (5 bases). The germline V and J ends were trimmed by 0 bases and 5 bases, with 10 bases remaining between them. The CDR3 sequence is 14 residues long. Germline assignment: CDR1 MGHDK and CDR2 SYGVNS. The CDR3 DNA reads TGTGCCAGCAGTGAATACGGGGTTCAGGAGACCCAGTACTTC. Translation: CASSEYGVQETQYF.

The chain has TRBV7-3 and TRBJ2-5; D is unclear. The CDR3 contains 12 residues. V lost 6 bases, J lost 5 bases, and 10 bases lay in between. Germline CDR1 SGHTA, CDR2 FQGTGA. CDR3 bases: TGTGCCAGCAGTAACATGGACGAGACCCAGTACTTC. It specifies CASSNMDETQYF.

The chain links TRBV29-1 to TRBJ2-3, with TRBD1 as a possible D gene (5 bases). Germline V gene sequence: CDR1 SQVTM, CDR2 ANQGSEA. The CDR3 has 17 amino acids. V was trimmed by 5 bases and J by 0 bases, leaving 21 bases between them. For the CDR3, the DNA is TGCAGCGTTCTAAAGGGGTATCTGGCAACTAGCACAGATACGCAGTATTTT. It yields the protein CSVLKGYLATSTDTQYF.

V gene TRBV27 combines with J gene TRBJ2-7; TRBD2 matches at 10 bases. V gave up 7 bases and J gave up 2 bases; unmatched junction bases: 2. The germline V gene has CDR1 MNHEY and CDR2 SMNVEV (reference sequence). CDR3 length equals 13 residues. CDR3 nucleotide sequence: TGTGCCAGCAAAGCGGGGGGGCCCTACGAGCAGTACTTC. It codes for CASKAGGPYEQYF.

This chain connects TRBV9 to TRBJ2-7; 8 bases fit TRBD1. The CDR3 spans 15 residues. The germline V gene encodes CDR1 SGDLS and CDR2 YYNGEE. The junction had 7 bases not matched to a gene; V was cut back by 3 bases and J by 2 bases. Here the CDR3 DNA reads TGTGCCAGCAGCGCCGGACAGGGTGACGCCTACGAGCAGTACTTC. Amino acids: CASSAGQGDAYEQYF.

The chain links TRBV15 to TRBJ2-3; D uncertain. Trimming pared 0 bases from V and 4 bases from J, leaving 8 bases between. The CDR3 is made up of 14 amino acids. Germline assignment: CDR1 LNHNV and CDR2 YYDKDF (reference sequence). This chain's CDR3 is CATSRDLAADTQYF. CDR3 nucleotide sequence: TGTGCCACCAGCAGAGATCTTGCGGCAGATACGCAGTATTTT.

Concerning this clone itself: Other DNA sequences in this specimen translate into the identical CDR3. V and J are TRBV7-9 and TRBJ1-5; D might be TRBD1 (5 bases). CDR3 length: 15 amino acids. Trimming cost V 5 bases and J 2 bases, with 13 bases left between them. Looked up from germline, CDR1 is SEHNR and CDR2 is FQNEAQ (reference sequence). CDR3 DNA: TGTGCCAGCAGCCGTAGTGCGGGGGGCAATCAGCCCCAGCATTTT. The encoded protein is CASSRSAGGNQPQHF.

V usage is TRBV4-3 and J usage is TRBJ2-3, with D perhaps matching TRBD2 (6 bases). CDR1 and CDR2 from the germline V gene are LGHNA and YSLEER. V was trimmed by 1 base and J by 2 bases, leaving 19 bases between them. The CDR3 is 18 residues long. CDR3: CASSQGRSLAHITDTQYF. The CDR3 DNA reads TGCGCCAGCAGCCAAGGGCGGAGCCTAGCGCATATCACAGATACGCAGTATTTT.

The chain couples TRBV5-6 to TRBJ2-7; D unclear. The ends were cut back, 4 bases at V and 4 bases at J, with 18 bases in the middle. There are 15 residues in the CDR3. Germline CDR1 is SGHDT and CDR2 is YYEEEE. CDR3 coding DNA: TGTGCCAGCAGCGGTACAGTCATGAGTTCGTACGAGCAGTACTTC. Its protein product is CASSGTVMSSYEQYF.

This rearrangement joins TRBV4-3 to TRBJ2-2, with a weak D call TRBD2 (6 bases). The CDR3 runs to 12 residues. Trimming stripped 4 bases from V and 8 bases from J, with 8 bases between. Germline values: CDR1 LGHNA, CDR2 YSLEER. The CDR3 DNA reads TGCGCCAGCAGCCGGGGGGAGGGGGAGCTGTTTTTT. Translating it yields CASSRGEGELFF.

The chain joins TRBV27 to TRBJ2-7; 7 nucleotides agree with TRBD2. V was pared by 5 bases and J by 3 bases, with 16 bases of the junction left unmatched. The CDR3 runs 17 residues. Germline assignment: CDR1 MNHEY and CDR2 SMNVEV (reference sequence). The CDR3 DNA sequence: TGTGCCAGCAGTGGTATAGGTGGGAGGGCCTCGGTCTACGAGCAGTACTTC. It encodes CASSGIGGRASVYEQYF.

The V call is TRBV5-1, the J call TRBJ2-7; D possibly corresponds to TRBD1 (6 bases). V lost 0 bases and J 5 bases, leaving 15 bases between the germline ends. The CDR3 has 15 amino acids. Germline assignment: CDR1 SGHRS and CDR2 YFSETQ. The DNA of the CDR3 is TGCGCCAGCAGCTTGGAGGCCAGGGGTCCCAACGAGCAGTACTTC. Encoded protein: CASSLEARGPNEQYF.

The chain recombines TRBV11-2 with TRBJ1-2; possible D gene TRBD1, 6 bases. The CDR3 covers 13 residues. V dropped 5 bases and J dropped 3 bases, with 10 bases sitting between them. Per germline, CDR1 SGHAT and CDR2 FQNNGV. In DNA form, the CDR3 reads TGTGCCAGCAGCCTACGGACAGACTATGGCTACACCTTC. Residues: CASSLRTDYGYTF.

The chain couples TRBV28 to TRBJ1-4; D gene unclear. The CDR3 is 16 amino acids. The germline gives CDR1 MDHEN, CDR2 SYDVKM. V shed 5 bases and J shed 0 bases, with 13 bases lying between them. The CDR3 spells CASSQRTGPTNEKLFF. The CDR3 DNA reads as TGTGCCAGCAGTCAGAGGACCGGTCCAACTAATGAAAAACTGTTTTTT.

This rearrangement joins TRBV11-2 to TRBJ1-3, with a possible D match to TRBD1 (6 bases). Germline values: CDR1 SGHAT, CDR2 FQNNGV. Trimming stripped 3 bases from V and 0 bases from J, with 9 bases between. CDR3 length equals 15 residues. In DNA, the CDR3 is TGTGCCAGCAGCTTTGACAGGAGCTCTGGAAACACCATATATTTT. Its translation is CASSFDRSSGNTIYF.

This clone was detected only once. The chain recombines TRBV19 with TRBJ1-4; perhaps TRBD1 as D (5 bases). Germline assignment: CDR1 LNHDA and CDR2 SQIVND (reference sequence). The CDR3 contains 14 residues. The germline V and J ends were trimmed by 6 bases and 8 bases, with 16 bases remaining between them. CDR3 in amino acids: CASSRTSSGEKLFF. As DNA, the CDR3 is TGTGCCAGTAGCCGGACAAGTTCAGGGGAAAAACTGTTTTTT.

The V call is TRBV11-2, the J call TRBJ2-4; 8 nucleotides align to TRBD2. CDR1 and CDR2 (germline): SGHAT, FQNNGV. Trimming at V came to 0 bases and at J to 4 bases, leaving 5 bases not matched to a gene. This CDR3 has 16 amino acids. DNA of the CDR3: TGTGCCAGCAGCTTAGAGGCGGGGGGTACAAAAAACATTCAGTACTTC. Amino acids: CASSLEAGGTKNIQYF.

The rearrangement uses TRBV5-4 and TRBJ1-1, with D unclear. Trimming left V 3 bases short and J 1 base short, with 19 bases between. This CDR3 region has 17 residues. Germline assignment: CDR1 SGHNT and CDR2 YYREEE (reference sequence). The CDR3 DNA follows: TGTGCCAGCAGCTCCCGGCGGCTGGGGTCGGGGAACACTGAAGCTTTCTTT. Translating it yields CASSSRRLGSGNTEAFF.

The chain employs TRBV2 and TRBJ2-3; 7 bases fit TRBD2. V dropped 8 bases and J dropped 2; count of bases not matched to a gene: 7. CDR1 is SNHLY, CDR2 FYNNEI, per germline. This CDR3 region has 14 residues. CDR3 coding DNA: TGTGCCAGCGATACCGGGGGGTACACAGATACGCAGTATTTT. Translating it yields CASDTGGYTDTQYF.

V and J are TRBV16 and TRBJ1-2; D remains ambiguous. The CDR3 spans 13 residues. V lost 0 bases to trimming and J lost 8 bases, with 10 bases between them. CDR1 is KGHSY, CDR2 FQNENV, per germline. This chain's CDR3 is CASSQSASEGYTF. The CDR3 coding sequence is TGTGCCAGCAGCCAATCAGCCTCGGAAGGCTACACCTTC. Full variable domain (missing parts from reference TRBV16 and TRBJ1-2): GEEVAQTPKHLVRGEGQKAKLYCAPIKGHSYVFWYQQVLKNEFKFLISFQNENVFDETGMPKERFSAKCLPNSPCSLEIQATKLEDSAVYFCASSQSASEGYTFGSGTRLTVV.